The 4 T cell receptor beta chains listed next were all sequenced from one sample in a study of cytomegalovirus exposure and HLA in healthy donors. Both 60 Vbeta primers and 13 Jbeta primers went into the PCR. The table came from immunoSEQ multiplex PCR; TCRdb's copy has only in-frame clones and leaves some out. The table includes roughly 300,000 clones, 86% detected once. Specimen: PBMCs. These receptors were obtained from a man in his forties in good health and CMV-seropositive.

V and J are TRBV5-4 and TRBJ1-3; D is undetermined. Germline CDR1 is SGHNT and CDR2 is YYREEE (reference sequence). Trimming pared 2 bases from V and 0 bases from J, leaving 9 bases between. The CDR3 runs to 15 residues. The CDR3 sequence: CASSLNQVSGNTIYF. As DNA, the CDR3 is TGTGCCAGCAGCTTAAACCAGGTCTCTGGAAACACCATATATTTT.

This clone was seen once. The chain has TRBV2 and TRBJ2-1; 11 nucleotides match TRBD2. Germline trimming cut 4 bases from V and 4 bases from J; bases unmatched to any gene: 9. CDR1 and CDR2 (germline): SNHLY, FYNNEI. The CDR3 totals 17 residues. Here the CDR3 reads CASSVPPTSGKYNEQFF. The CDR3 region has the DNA TGTGCCAGCAGTGTCCCCCCGACTAGCGGGAAGTACAATGAGCAGTTCTTC. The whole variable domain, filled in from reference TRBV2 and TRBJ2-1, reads EPEVTQTPSHQVTQMGQEVILRCVPISNHLYFYWYRQILGQKVEFLVSFYNNEISEKSEIFDDQFSVERPDGSNFTLKIRSTKLEDSAMYFCASSVPPTSGKYNEQFFGPGTRLTVL.

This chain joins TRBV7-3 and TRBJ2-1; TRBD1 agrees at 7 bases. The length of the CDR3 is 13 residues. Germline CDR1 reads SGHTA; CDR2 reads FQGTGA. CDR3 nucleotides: TGTGTCCCCGAGTCCCCAGGGGGAAATGAGCAGTTCTTC. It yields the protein CVPESPGGNEQFF. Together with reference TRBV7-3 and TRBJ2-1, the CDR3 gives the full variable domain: GAGVSQTPSNKVTEKGKYVELRCDPISGHTALYWYRQSLGQGPEFLIYFQGTGAADDSGLPNDRFFAVRPEGSVSTLKIQRTERGDSAVYLCVPESPGGNEQFFGPGTRLTVL.

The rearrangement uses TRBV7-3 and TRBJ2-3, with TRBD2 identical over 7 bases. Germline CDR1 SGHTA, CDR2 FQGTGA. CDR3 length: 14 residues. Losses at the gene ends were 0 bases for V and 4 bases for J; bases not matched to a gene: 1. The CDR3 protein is CASSLTGGPDTQYF. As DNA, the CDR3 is TGTGCCAGCAGCTTAACGGGAGGGCCAGATACGCAGTATTTT.